This T cell receptor (beta chain) comes out of a study of T cell clonality in common variable immunodeficiency. Only in-frame clones appear in the TCRdb table, and some are missing; sequencing was by immunoSEQ multiplex PCR. Sampling found tens of thousands of clones, none seen once. This CDR3 spans 15 amino acids. Trimming took 4 bases from V and 7 from J; bases not matched to a gene: 10. Germline lookup yields CDR1 SGHDT and CDR2 YYEEEE. This clone was seen repeatedly, ten times or more. The read terminates 3 residues before the CDR3 end, so the remaining end is supplied by the germline J gene. This rearrangement joins TRBV5-6 to TRBJ1-2; TRBD1 agrees at 10 bases. The sequence came from a person aged 18 to 70 in good health. What was sequenced was peripheral blood mononuclear cells. The chain's CDR3 is CASSLRTGGSAGYTF. CDR3 DNA, as far as it was read: TGTGCCAGCAGCCTACGGACAGGGGGGTCGGCTGGC.